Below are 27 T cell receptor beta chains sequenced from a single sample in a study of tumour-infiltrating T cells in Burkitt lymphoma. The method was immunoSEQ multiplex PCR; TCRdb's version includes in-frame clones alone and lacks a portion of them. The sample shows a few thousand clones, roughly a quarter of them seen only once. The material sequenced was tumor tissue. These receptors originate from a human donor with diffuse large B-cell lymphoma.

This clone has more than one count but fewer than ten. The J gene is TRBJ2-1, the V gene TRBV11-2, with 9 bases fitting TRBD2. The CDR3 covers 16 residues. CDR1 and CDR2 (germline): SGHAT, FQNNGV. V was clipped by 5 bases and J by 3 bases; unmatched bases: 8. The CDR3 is CASSGSGLALYNEQFF. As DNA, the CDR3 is TGTGCCAGCAGCGGGTCAGGACTAGCGCTCTACAATGAGCAGTTCTTC.

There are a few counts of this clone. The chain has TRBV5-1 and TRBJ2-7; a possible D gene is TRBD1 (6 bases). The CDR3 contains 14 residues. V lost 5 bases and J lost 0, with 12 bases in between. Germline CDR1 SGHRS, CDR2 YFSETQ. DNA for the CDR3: TGCGCCAGCAGGGGGGCCCGGAGCTCCTACGAGCAGTACTTC. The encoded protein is CASRGARSSYEQYF.

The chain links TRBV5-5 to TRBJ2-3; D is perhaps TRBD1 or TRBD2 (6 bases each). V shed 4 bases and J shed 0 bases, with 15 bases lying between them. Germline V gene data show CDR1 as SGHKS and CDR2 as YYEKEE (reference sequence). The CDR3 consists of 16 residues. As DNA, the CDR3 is TGTGCCAGCAGCCCTACCCGGGGGCCGAGCACAGATACGCAGTATTTT. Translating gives CASSPTRGPSTDTQYF. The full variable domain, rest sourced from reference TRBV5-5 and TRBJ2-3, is DAGVTQSPTHLIKTRGQQVTLRCSPISGHKSVSWYQQVLGQGPQFIFQYYEKEERGRGNFPDRFSARQFPNYSSELNVNALLLGDSALYLCASSPTRGPSTDTQYFGPGTRLTVL.

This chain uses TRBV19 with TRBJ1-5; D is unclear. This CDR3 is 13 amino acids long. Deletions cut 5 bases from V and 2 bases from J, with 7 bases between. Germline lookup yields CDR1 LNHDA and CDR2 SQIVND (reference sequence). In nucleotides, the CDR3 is TGTGCCAGTAGTGGGAATGGCAATCAGCCCCAGCATTTT. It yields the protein CASSGNGNQPQHF. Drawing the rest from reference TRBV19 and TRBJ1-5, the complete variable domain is DGGITQSPKYLFRKEGQNVTLSCEQNLNHDAMYWYRQDPGQGLRLIYYSQIVNDFQKGDIAEGYSVSREKKESFPLTVTSAQKNPTAFYLCASSGNGNQPQHFGDGTRLSIL.

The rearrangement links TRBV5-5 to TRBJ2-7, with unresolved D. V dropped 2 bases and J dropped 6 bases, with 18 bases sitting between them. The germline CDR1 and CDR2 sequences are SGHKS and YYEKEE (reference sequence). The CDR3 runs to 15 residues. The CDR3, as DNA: TGTGCCAGCAGCTTCTCCCCCAGGTCTCAGCTCGAGCAGTACTTC. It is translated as CASSFSPRSQLEQYF.

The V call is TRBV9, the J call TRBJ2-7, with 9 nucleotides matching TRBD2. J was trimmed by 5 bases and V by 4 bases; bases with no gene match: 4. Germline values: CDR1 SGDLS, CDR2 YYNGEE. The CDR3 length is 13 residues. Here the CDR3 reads CASSTRTSDEQYF. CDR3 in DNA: TGTGCCAGCAGCACAAGGACTAGCGACGAGCAGTACTTC.

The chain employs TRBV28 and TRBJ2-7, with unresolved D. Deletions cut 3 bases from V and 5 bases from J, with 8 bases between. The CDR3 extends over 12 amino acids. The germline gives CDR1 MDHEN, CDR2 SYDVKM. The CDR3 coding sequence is TGTGCCAGCAGTTTGGCTTTAGACGAGCAGTACTTC. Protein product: CASSLALDEQYF.

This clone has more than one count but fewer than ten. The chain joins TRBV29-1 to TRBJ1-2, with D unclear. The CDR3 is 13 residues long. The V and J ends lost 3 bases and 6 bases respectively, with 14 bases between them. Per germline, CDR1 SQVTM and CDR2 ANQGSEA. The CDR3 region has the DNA TGCAGCGTTGATATAGGCAATGTCGATGGCTACACCTTC. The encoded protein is CSVDIGNVDGYTF.

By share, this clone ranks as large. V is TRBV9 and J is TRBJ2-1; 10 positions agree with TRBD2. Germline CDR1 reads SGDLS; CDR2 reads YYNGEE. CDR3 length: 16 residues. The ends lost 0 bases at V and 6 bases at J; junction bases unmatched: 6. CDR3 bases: TGTGCCAGCAGCGTAGATGAGCGGGGGGGGAGCAATGAGCAGTTCTTC. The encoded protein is CASSVDERGGSNEQFF. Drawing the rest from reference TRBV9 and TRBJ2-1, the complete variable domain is DSGVTQTPKHLITATGQRVTLRCSPRSGDLSVYWYQQSLDQGLQFLIQYYNGEERAKGNILERFSAQQFPDLHSELNLSSLELGDSALYFCASSVDERGGSNEQFFGPGTRLTVL.

The CDR3 sequence: CASSQGQGETQYF. CDR3 nucleotides: TGTGCCAGCAGCCAAGGCCAAGGGGAGACCCAGTACTTC. The genes are TRBV4-2 and TRBJ2-5; no reliable D call. Germline loops: CDR1 LGHNA, CDR2 YNFKEQ. This CDR3 region has 13 residues. The ends were cut back, 1 base at V and 5 bases at J, with 8 bases in the middle.

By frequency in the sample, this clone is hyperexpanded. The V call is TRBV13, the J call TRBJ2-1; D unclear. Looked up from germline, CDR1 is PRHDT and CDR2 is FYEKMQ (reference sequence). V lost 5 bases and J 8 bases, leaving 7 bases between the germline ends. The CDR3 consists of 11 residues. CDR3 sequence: CASSPAHEQFF. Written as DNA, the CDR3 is TGTGCCAGCAGCCCCGCCCATGAGCAGTTCTTC. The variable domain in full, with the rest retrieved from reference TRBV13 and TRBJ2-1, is AAGVIQSPRHLIKEKRETATLKCYPIPRHDTVYWYQQGPGQDPQFLISFYEKMQSDKGSIPDRFSAQQFSDYHSELNMSSLELGDSALYFCASSPAHEQFFGPGTRLTVL.

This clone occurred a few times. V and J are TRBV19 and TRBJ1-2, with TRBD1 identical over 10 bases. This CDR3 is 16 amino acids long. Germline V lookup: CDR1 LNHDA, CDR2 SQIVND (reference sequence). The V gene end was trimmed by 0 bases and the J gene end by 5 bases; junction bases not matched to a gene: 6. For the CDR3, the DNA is TGTGCCAGTAGTATAGAGGGACAGGGGAAATGGTATGGCTACACCTTC. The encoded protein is CASSIEGQGKWYGYTF. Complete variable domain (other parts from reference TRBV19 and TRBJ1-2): DGGITQSPKYLFRKEGQNVTLSCEQNLNHDAMYWYRQDPGQGLRLIYYSQIVNDFQKGDIAEGYSVSREKKESFPLTVTSAQKNPTAFYLCASSIEGQGKWYGYTFGSGTRLTVV.

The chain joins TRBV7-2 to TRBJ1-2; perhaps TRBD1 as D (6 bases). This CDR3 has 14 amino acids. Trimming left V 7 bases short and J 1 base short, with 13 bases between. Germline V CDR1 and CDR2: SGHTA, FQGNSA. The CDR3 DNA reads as TGTGCCAGCAACCTAAGGACAGTTAACTATGGCTACACCTTC. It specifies CASNLRTVNYGYTF.

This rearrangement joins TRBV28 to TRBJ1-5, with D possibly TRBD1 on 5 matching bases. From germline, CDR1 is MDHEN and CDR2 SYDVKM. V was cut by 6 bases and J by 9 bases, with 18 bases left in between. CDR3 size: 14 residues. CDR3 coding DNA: TGTGCCAGCAGCCAGAAAGGGGTCAACGGGCCCCAGCATTTT. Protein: CASSQKGVNGPQHF.

CDR3 sequence (DNA): TGTGCCATCAGTAAACAGGGCTCTGGAAACACCATATATTTT. Its translation is CAISKQGSGNTIYF. V is TRBV10-3 and J is TRBJ1-3; possibly TRBD1 for D (6 bases). Trimming pared 5 bases from V and 0 bases from J, leaving 8 bases between. The V gene's germline CDR1 is ENHRY and CDR2 SYGVKD. The CDR3 loop spans 14 amino acids.

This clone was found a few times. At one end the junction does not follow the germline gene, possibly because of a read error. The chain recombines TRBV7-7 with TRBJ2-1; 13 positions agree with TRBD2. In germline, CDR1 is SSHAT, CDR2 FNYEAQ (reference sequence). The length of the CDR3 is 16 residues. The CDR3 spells CASSPQLAGGGYEQFF. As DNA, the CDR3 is TGTGCTAGCAGCCCTCAACTAGCGGGAGGGGGGTATGAGCAGTTCTTC.

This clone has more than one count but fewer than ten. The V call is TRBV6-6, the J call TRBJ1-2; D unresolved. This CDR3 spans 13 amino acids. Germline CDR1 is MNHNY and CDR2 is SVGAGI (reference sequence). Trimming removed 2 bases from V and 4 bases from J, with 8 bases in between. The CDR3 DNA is TGTGCCAGCAGTTACGAGGGAAGCTATGGCTACACCTTC. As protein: CASSYEGSYGYTF.

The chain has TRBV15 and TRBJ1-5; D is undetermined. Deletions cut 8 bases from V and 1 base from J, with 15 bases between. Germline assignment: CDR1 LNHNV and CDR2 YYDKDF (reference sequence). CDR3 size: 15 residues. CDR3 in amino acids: CATHSRGESNQPQHF. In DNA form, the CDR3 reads TGTGCCACCCACTCACGCGGGGAGAGCAATCAGCCCCAGCATTTT.

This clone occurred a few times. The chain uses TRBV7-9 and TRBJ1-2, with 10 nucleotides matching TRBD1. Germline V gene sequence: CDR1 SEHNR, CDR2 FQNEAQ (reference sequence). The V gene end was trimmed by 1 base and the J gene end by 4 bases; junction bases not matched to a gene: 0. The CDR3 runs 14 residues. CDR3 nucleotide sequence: TGTGCCAGCAGCTTAGGACAGGGGGCCTATGGCTACACCTTC. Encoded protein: CASSLGQGAYGYTF.

CDR3 bases: TGTGCCAGCAGCCAAGGGAGCTCCTACGAGCAGTACTTC. It translates to CASSQGSSYEQYF. The V gene is TRBV14, the J gene TRBJ2-7; D ambiguous. Trimming left V 1 base short and J 0 bases short, with 4 bases between. The CDR3 has 13 residues. CDR1 and CDR2 (germline): SGHDN, FVKESK.

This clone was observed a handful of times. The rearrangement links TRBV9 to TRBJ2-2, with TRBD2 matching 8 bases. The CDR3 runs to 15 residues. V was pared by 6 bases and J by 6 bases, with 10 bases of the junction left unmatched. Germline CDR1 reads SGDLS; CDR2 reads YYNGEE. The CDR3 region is CASTSLGAGAGELFF. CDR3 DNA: TGTGCCAGCACCTCCTTAGGAGCGGGAGCCGGGGAGCTGTTTTTT.

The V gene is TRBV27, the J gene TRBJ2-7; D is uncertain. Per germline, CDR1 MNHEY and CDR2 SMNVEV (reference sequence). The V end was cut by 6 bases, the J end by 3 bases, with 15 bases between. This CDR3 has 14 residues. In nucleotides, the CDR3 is TGTGCCAGCAGACCCCGTCTCGACCACTACGAGCAGTACTTC. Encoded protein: CASRPRLDHYEQYF.

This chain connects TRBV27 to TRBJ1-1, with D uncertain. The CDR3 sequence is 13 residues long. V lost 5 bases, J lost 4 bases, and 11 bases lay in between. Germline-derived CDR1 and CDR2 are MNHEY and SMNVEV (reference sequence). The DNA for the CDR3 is TGTGCCAGCAGTGGGTCGGAAGGCACTGAAGCTTTCTTT. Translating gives CASSGSEGTEAFF.

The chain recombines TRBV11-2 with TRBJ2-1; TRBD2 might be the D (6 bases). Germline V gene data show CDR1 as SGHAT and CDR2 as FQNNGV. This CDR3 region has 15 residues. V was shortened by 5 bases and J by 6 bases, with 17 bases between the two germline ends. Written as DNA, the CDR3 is TGTGCCAGCAGCGTGGGCGGGGTGCGGGGCAATGAGCAGTTCTTC. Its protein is CASSVGGVRGNEQFF.

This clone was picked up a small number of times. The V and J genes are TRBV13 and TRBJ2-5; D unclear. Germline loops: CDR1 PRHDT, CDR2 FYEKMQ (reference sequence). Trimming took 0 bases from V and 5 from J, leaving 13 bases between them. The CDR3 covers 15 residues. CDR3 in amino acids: CASSLGTAVGETQYF. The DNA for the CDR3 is TGTGCCAGCAGCTTAGGAACGGCAGTCGGGGAGACCCAGTACTTC. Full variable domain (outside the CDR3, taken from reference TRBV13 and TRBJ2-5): AAGVIQSPRHLIKEKRETATLKCYPIPRHDTVYWYQQGPGQDPQFLISFYEKMQSDKGSIPDRFSAQQFSDYHSELNMSSLELGDSALYFCASSLGTAVGETQYFGPGTRLLVL.

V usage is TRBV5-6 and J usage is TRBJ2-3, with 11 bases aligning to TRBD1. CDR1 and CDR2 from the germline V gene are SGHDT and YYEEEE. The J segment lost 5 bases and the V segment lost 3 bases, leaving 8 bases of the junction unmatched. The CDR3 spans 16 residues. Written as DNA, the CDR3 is TGTGCCAGCAGCTCAGGGACAGGGGGTTTCTTAGATACGCAGTATTTT. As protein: CASSSGTGGFLDTQYF.

In DNA form, the CDR3 reads TGTGCCAGCAGCTTAGAGGGGACAGCTACCGGGGAGCTGTTTTTT. This translates into CASSLEGTATGELFF. The J gene is TRBJ2-2, the V gene TRBV7-8; 7 nucleotides align to TRBD1. The CDR3 contains 15 residues. The V segment lost 1 base and the J segment 5 bases; nucleotides outside the gene matches: 4. From germline, CDR1 is SGHVS and CDR2 FQNEAQ.